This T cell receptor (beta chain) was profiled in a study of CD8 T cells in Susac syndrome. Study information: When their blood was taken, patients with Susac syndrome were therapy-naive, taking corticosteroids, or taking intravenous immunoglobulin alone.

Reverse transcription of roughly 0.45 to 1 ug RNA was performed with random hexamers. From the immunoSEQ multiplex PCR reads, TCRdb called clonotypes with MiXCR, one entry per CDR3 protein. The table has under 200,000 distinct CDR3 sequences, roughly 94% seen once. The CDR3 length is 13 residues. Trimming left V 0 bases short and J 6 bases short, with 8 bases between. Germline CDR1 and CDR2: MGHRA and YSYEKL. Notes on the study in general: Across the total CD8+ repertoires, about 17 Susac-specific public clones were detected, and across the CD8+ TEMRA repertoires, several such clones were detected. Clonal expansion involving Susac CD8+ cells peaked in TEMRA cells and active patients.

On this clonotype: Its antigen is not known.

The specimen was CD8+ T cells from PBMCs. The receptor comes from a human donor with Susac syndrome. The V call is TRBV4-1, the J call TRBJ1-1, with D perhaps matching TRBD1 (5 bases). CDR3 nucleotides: TGCGCCAGCAGCCAAGACAGGGTGGCTGAAGCTTTCTTT. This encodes CASSQDRVAEAFF.